This T cell receptor (beta chain) was recovered during a study of neurological immune-mediated disorders. Trimming took off 4 bases at V and 0 bases at J, with 14 bases between the two ends. Germline V gives CDR1 SGHRS, CDR2 YFSETQ. This CDR3 spans 16 amino acids. The sample holds many counts of this clonotype. From 15-18 subjects, every sequencing run obtained over 160 million TCR-beta sequences. TCRdb re-analysed the 5' RACE reads in MiXCR, keeping a single row per CDR3 protein. Counted here are 40,000 to 55,000 distinct CDR3 sequences, approximately 2.8% occurring once; the ten biggest clones make up approximately 15%.

Sequencing was carried out using PBMCs. The chain uses TRBV5-1 and TRBJ1-3, with D tentatively TRBD1 (5 bases). The sequence was collected from a woman aged 50 to 60 with multiple sclerosis. CDR3 loop: CASSLAPTGSGNTIYF. DNA for the CDR3: TGCGCCAGCAGCCTGGCGCCCACAGGCTCTGGAAACACCATATATTTT.